This entry features one T cell receptor (beta chain) sequence. Its antigen is still unknown. The record originates from a study of blood T cells in healthy people across ages. Whole-study results and caveats: Investigators viewed diversity estimates from one million T cells as underestimates, the study reported.

Primers used in a second PCR of roughly 7 to 12 cycles were a sample-barcoded 5' primer and a J-beta primer mix. TCRdb redid the calling of the 5' RACE reads with MiXCR, one entry per CDR3 protein. The table shows approximately 800,000 distinct CDR3 sequences, with 20% to 30% occurring only once. Germline lookup yields CDR1 MDHEN and CDR2 SYDVKM. V was clipped by 5 bases and J by 7 bases; unmatched bases: 9. There are 14 residues in the CDR3. The sample was also linked to a second study, of T cells of mothers and their children.

This TCR was recovered from a boy aged 5-17 years in good health. The source material was blood. The genes are TRBV28 and TRBJ2-7, with 9 bases lining up with TRBD2. The CDR3 loop is CASSPDLAGYEQYF. The CDR3 region has the DNA TGTGCCAGCAGTCCCGATCTAGCGGGGTATGAGCAGTACTTC.